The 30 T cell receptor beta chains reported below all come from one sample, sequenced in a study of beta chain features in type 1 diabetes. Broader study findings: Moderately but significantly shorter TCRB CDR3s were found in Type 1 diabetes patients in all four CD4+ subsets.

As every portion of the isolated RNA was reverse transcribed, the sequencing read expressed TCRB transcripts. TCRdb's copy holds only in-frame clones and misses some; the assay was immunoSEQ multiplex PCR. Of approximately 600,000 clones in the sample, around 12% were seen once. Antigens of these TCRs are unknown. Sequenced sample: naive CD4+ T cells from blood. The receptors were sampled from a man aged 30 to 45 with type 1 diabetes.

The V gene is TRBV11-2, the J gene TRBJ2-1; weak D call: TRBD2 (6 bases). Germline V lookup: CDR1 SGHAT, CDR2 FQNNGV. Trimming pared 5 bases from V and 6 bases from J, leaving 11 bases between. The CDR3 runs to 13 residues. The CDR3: CASSPLGGNEQFF. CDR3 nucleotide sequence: TGTGCCAGCAGCCCACTGGGGGGCAATGAGCAGTTCTTC. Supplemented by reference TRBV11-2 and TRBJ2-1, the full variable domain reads EAGVAQSPRYKIIEKRQSVAFWCNPISGHATLYWYQQILGQGPKLLIQFQNNGVVDDSQLPKDRFSAERLKGVDSTLKIQPAKLEDSAVYLCASSPLGGNEQFFGPGTRLTVL.

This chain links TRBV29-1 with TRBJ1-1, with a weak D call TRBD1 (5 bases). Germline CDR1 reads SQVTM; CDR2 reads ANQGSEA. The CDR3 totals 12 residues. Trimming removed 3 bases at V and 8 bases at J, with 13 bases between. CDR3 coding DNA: TGCAGCGTTGATCAGGGAGGGAGCGAAGCTTTCTTT. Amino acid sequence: CSVDQGGSEAFF.

The CDR3 nucleotides are TGTGCCAGCAGCGTAGGACCGGGGGCCTACACCATATATTTT. Translating it yields CASSVGPGAYTIYF. The chain has TRBV9 and TRBJ1-3, with D tentatively TRBD1 (6 bases). Trimming stripped 0 bases from V and 8 bases from J, with 12 bases between. Germline V gives CDR1 SGDLS, CDR2 YYNGEE. The CDR3 consists of 14 residues.

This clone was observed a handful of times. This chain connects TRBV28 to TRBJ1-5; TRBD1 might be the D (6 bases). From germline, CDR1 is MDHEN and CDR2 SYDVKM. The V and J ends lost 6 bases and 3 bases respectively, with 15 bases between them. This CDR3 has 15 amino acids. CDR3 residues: CASSRTTGNNQPQHF. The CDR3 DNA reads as TGTGCCAGCAGCCGTACAACAGGGAACAATCAGCCCCAGCATTTT.

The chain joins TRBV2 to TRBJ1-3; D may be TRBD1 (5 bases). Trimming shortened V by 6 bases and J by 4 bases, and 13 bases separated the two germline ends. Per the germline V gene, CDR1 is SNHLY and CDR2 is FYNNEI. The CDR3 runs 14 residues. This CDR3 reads CASSLGVDGNTIYF. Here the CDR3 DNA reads TGTGCCAGCAGCCTAGGGGTAGACGGAAACACCATATATTTT. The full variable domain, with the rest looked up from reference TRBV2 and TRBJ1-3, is EPEVTQTPSHQVTQMGQEVILRCVPISNHLYFYWYRQILGQKVEFLVSFYNNEISEKSEIFDDQFSVERPDGSNFTLKIRSTKLEDSAMYFCASSLGVDGNTIYFGEGSWLTVV.

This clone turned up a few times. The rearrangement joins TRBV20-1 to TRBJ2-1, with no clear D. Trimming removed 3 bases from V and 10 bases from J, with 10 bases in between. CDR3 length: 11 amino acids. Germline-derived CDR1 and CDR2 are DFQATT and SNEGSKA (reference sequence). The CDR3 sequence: CSASLRTEQFF. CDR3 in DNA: TGCAGTGCTAGTCTCCGGACCGAGCAGTTCTTC.

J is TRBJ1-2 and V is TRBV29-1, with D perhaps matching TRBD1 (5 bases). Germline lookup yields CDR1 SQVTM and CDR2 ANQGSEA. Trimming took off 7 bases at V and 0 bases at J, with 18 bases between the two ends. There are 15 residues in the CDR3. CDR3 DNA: TGCAGCGCCGCGCAGCCAGGGATGTCTAACTATGGCTACACCTTC. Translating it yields CSAAQPGMSNYGYTF.

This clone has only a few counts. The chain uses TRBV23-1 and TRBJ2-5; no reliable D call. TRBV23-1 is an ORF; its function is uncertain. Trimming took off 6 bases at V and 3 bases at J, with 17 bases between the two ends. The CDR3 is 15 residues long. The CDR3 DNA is TGCGCCAGCAGCCGAATTCGAGGCGAGGAAGAGACCCAGTACTTC. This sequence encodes CASSRIRGEEETQYF.

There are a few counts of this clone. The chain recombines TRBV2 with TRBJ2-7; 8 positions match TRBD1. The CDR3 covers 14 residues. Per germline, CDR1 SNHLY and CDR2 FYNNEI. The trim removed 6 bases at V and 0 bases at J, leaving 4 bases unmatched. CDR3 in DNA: TGTGCCAGCAGGACACAGGGGGTCTCCTACGAGCAGTACTTC. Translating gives CASRTQGVSYEQYF.

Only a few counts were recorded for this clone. In nucleotides, the CDR3 is TGTGCCAGCAGCTTGGCTGATGGAAACACCATATATTTT. Protein sequence: CASSLADGNTIYF. The chain joins TRBV5-4 to TRBJ1-3; D is undetermined. The CDR3 extends over 13 amino acids. V was cut by 0 bases and J by 3 bases, with 4 bases left in between. Germline CDR1 SGHNT, CDR2 YYREEE (reference sequence).

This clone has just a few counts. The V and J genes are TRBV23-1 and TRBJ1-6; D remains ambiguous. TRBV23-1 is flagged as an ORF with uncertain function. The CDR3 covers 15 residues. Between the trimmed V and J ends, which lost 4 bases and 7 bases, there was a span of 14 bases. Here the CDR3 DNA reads TGCGCCAGCAGTCGAGGGCCGCGAGGGAATTCACCCCTCCACTTT. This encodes CASSRGPRGNSPLHF.

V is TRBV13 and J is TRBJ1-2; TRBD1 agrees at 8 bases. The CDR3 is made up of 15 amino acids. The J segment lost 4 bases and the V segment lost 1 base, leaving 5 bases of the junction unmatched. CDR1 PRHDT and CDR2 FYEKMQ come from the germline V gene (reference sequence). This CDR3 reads CASSLVRQGAYGYTF. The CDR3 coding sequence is TGTGCCAGCAGCTTAGTACGCCAGGGGGCCTATGGCTACACCTTC.

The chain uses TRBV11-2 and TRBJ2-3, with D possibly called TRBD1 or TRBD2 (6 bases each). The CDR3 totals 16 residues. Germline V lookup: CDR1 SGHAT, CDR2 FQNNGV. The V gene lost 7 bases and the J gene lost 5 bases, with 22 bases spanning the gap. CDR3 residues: CASTLRRGYVEDTQYF. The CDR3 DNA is TGTGCCAGCACCCTCAGGAGGGGGTATGTGGAAGATACGCAGTATTTT.

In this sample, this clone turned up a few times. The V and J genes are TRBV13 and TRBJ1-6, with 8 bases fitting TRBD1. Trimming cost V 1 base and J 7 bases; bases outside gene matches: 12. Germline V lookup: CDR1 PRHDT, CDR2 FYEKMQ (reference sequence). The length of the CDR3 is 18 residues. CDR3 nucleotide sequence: TGTGCCAGCAGCTTAGTTTACGGACAGGGAGATTCGAATTCACCCCTCCACTTT. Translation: CASSLVYGQGDSNSPLHF.

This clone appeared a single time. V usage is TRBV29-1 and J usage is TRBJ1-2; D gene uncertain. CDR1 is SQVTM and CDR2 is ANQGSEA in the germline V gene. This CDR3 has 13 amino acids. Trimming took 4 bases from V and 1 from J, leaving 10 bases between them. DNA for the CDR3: TGCAGCGTTGTGGCAGGTTATAACTATGGCTACACCTTC. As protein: CSVVAGYNYGYTF.

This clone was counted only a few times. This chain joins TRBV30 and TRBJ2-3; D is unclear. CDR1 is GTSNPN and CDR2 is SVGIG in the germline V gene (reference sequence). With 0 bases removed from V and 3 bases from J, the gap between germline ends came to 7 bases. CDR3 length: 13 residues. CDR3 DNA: TGTGCCTGGAGTGTAGGACGGACAGATACGCAGTATTTT. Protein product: CAWSVGRTDTQYF. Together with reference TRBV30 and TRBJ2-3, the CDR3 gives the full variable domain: SQTIHQWPATLVQPVGSPLSLECTVEGTSNPNLYWYRQAAGRGLQLLFYSVGIGQISSEVPQNLSASRPQDRQFILSSKKLLLSDSGFYLCAWSVGRTDTQYFGPGTRLTVL.

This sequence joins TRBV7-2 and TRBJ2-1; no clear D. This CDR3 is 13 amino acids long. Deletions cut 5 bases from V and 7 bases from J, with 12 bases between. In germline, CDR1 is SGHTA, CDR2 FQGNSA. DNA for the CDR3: TGTGCCAGCAGCCCCCCGGGTGGGAATGAGCAGTTCTTC. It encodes CASSPPGGNEQFF.

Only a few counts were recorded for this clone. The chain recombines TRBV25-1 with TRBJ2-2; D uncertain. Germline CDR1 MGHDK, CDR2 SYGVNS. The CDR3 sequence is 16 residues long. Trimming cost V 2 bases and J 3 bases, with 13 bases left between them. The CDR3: CASSERIGFDTGELFF. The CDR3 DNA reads TGTGCCAGCAGTGAAAGGATCGGGTTCGACACCGGGGAGCTGTTTTTT.

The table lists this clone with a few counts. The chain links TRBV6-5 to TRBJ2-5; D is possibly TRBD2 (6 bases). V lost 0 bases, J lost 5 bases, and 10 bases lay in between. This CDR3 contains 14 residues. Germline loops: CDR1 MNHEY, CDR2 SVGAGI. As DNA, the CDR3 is TGTGCCAGCAGTTACTCCGGGACTGTGGAGACCCAGTACTTC. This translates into CASSYSGTVETQYF.

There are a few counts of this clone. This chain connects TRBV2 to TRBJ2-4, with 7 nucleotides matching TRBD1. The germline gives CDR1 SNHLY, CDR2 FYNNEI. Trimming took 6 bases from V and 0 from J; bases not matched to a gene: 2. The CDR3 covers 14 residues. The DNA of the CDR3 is TGTGCCAGCAGGGGGACAGAAGCCAAAAACATTCAGTACTTC. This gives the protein CASRGTEAKNIQYF. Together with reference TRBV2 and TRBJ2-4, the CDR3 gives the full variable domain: EPEVTQTPSHQVTQMGQEVILRCVPISNHLYFYWYRQILGQKVEFLVSFYNNEISEKSEIFDDQFSVERPDGSNFTLKIRSTKLEDSAMYFCASRGTEAKNIQYFGAGTRLSVL.

The CDR3 DNA sequence: TGTGCCAGCAGCTTAGTGGATGGCGGTGGCTACACCTTC. Amino acids: CASSLVDGGGYTF. The chain is built from TRBV7-2 and TRBJ1-2, with D uncertain. Germline CDR1 SGHTA, CDR2 FQGNSA. V was pared by 1 base and J by 7 bases, with 10 bases between. This CDR3 spans 13 amino acids.

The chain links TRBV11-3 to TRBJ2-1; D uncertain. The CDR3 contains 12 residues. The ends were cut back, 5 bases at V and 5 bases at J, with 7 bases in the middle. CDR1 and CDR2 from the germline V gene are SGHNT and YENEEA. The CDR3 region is CASSLRDNEQFF. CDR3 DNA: TGTGCCAGCAGCCTCCGGGACAATGAGCAGTTCTTC.

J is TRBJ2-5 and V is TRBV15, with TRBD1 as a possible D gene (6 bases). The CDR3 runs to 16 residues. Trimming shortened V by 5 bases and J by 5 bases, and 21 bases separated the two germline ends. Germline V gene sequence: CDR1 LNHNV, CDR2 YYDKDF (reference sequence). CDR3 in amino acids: CATSGSLLGGRETQYF. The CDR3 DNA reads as TGTGCCACCAGCGGAAGCCTATTAGGGGGTCGGGAGACCCAGTACTTC.

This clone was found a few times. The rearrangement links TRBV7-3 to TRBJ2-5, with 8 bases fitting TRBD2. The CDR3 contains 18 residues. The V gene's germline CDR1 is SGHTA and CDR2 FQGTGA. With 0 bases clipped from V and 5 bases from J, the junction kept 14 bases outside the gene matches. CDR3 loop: CASSLTSSGGASLETQYF. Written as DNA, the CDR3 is TGTGCCAGCAGCTTAACAAGTTCCGGGGGGGCCTCCCTCGAGACCCAGTACTTC.

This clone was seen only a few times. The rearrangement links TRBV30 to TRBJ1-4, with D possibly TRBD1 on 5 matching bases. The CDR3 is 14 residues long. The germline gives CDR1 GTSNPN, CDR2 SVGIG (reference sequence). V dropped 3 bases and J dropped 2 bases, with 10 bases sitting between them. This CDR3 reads CAWSPGHTNEKLFF. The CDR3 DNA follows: TGTGCCTGGAGCCCAGGGCATACTAATGAAAAACTGTTTTTT. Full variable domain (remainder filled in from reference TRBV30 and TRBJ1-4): SQTIHQWPATLVQPVGSPLSLECTVEGTSNPNLYWYRQAAGRGLQLLFYSVGIGQISSEVPQNLSASRPQDRQFILSSKKLLLSDSGFYLCAWSPGHTNEKLFFGSGTQLSVL.

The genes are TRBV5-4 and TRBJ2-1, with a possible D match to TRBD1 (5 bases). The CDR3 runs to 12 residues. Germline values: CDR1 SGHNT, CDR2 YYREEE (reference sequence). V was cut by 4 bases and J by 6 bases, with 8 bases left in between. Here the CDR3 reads CASSRDSNEQFF. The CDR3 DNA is TGTGCCAGCAGCAGAGACAGCAATGAGCAGTTCTTC.

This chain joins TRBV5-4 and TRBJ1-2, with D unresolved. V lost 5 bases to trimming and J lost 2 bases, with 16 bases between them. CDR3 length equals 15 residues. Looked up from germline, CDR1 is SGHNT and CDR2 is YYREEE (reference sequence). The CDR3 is CASSLGGVTNYGYTF. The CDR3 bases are TGTGCCAGCAGTCTGGGTGGGGTAACCAACTATGGCTACACCTTC.

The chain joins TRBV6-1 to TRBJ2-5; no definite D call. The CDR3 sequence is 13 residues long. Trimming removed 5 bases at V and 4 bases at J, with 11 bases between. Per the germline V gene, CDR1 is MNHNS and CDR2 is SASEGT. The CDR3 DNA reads TGTGCCAGCAGTCGTGGTCTGGGAGAGACCCAGTACTTC. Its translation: CASSRGLGETQYF.

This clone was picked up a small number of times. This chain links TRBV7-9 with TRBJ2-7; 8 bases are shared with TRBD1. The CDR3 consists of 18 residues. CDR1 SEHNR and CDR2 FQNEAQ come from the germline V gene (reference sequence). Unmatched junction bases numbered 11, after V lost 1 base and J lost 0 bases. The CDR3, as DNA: TGTGCCAGCAGCTTAGACGTAGGGACAGGAGACCTCTCCTACGAGCAGTACTTC. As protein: CASSLDVGTGDLSYEQYF.

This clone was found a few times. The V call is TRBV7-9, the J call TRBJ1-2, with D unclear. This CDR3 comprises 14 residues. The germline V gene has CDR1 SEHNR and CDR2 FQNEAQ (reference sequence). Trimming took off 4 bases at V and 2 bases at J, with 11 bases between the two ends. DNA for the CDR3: TGTGCCAGCAGCTCGATCACAGCGAACTATGGCTACACCTTC. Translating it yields CASSSITANYGYTF.